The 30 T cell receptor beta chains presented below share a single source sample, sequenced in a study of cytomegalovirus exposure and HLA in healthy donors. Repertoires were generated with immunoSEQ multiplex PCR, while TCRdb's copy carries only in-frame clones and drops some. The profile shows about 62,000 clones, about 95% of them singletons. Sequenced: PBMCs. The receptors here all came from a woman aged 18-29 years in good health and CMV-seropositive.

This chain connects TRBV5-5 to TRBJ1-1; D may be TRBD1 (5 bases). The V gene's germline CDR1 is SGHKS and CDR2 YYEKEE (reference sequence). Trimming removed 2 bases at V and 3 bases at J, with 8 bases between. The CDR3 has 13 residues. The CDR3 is CASSFGQYTEAFF. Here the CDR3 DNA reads TGTGCCAGCAGCTTCGGACAATACACTGAAGCTTTCTTT.

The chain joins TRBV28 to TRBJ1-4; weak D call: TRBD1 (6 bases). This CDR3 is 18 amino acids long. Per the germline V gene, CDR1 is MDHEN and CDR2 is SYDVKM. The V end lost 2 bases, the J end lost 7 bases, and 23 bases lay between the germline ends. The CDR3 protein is CASSLGGHGEGVAEKLFF. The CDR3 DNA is TGTGCCAGCAGTTTAGGTGGCCACGGGGAGGGGGTAGCTGAAAAACTGTTTTTT.

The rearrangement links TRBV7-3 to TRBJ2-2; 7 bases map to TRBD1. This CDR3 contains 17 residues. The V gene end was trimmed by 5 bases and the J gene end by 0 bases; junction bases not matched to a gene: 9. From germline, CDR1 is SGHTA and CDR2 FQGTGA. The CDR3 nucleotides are TGTGCCAGCAGCCAGGGGGTTGACGGACCGAACACCGGGGAGCTGTTTTTT. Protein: CASSQGVDGPNTGELFF.

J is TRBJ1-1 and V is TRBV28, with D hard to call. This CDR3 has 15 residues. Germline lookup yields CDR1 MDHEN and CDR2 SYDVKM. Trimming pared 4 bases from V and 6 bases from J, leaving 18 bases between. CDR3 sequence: CASSSPIRMTPEAFF. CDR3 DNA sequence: TGTGCCAGCAGTTCCCCTATCAGGATGACACCTGAAGCTTTCTTT.

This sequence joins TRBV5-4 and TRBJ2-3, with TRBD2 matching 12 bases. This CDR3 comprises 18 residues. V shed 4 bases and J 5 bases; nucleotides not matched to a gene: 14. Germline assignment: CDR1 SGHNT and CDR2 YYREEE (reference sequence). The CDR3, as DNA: TGTGCCAGCAGCCCTCCCCCCCTAGCGGGAGGGCGAGTAGATACGCAGTATTTT. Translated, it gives CASSPPPLAGGRVDTQYF.

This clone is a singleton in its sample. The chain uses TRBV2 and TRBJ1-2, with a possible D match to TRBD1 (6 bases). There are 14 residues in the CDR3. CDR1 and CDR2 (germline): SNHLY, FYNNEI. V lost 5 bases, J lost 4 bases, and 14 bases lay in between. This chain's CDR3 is CASSTGRTVYGYTF. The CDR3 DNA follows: TGTGCCAGCAGTACAGGGAGAACCGTCTATGGCTACACCTTC.

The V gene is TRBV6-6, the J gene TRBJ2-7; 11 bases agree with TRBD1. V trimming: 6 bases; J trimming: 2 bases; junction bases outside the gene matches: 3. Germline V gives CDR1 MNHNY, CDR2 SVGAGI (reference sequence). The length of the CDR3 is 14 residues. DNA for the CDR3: TGTGCCAGCAGCGGACAGGGGGCCCCCTACGAGCAGTACTTC. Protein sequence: CASSGQGAPYEQYF.

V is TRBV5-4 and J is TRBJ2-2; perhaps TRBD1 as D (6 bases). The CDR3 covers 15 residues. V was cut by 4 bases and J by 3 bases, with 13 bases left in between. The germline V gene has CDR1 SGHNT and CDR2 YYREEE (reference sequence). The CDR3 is CASSLGAGDTGELFF. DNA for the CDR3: TGTGCCAGCAGCCTAGGGGCAGGGGACACCGGGGAGCTGTTTTTT.

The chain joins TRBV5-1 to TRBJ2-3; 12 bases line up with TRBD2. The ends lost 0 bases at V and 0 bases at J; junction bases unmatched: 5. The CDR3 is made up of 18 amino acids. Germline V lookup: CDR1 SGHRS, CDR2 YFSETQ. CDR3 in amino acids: CASSLGLAGGRSTDTQYF. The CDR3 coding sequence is TGCGCCAGCAGCTTGGGTCTAGCGGGAGGGCGGAGCACAGATACGCAGTATTTT.

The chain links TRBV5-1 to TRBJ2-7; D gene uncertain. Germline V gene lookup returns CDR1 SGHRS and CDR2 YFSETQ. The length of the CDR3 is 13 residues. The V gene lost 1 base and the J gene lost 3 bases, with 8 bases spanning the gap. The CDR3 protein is CASSLTVNYEQYF. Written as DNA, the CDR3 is TGCGCCAGCAGCTTGACAGTGAACTACGAGCAGTACTTC.

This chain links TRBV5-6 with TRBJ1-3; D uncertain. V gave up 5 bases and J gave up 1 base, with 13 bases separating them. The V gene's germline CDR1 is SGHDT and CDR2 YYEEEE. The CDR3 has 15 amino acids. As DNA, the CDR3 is TGTGCCAGCAGGGTCGGAGGGTGGTCTGGAAACACCATATATTTT. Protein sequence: CASRVGGWSGNTIYF.

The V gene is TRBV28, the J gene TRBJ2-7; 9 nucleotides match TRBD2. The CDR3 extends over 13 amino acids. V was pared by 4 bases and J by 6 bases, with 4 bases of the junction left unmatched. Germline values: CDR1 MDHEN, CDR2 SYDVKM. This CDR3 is CASSSSGAGEQYF. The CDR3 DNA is TGTGCCAGCAGTTCTAGCGGGGCTGGCGAGCAGTACTTC.

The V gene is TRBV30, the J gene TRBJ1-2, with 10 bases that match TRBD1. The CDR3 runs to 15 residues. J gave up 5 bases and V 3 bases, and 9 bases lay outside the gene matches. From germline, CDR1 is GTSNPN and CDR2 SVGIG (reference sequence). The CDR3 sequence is CAWRDGTGEPYGYTF. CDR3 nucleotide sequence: TGTGCCTGGAGGGACGGGACAGGGGAGCCTTATGGCTACACCTTC.

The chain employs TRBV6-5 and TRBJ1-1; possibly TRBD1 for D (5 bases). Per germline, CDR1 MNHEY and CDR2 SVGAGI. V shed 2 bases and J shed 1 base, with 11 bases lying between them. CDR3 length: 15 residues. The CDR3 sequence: CASSYRTQGNTEAFF. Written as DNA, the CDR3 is TGTGCCAGCAGTTACCGAACCCAGGGGAACACTGAAGCTTTCTTT.

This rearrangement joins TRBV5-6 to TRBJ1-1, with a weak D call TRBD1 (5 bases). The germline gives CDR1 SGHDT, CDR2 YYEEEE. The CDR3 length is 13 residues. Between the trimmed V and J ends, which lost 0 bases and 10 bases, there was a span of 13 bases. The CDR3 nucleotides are TGTGCCAGCAGCTTGGCCGCGTCCGGGGGAGCTTTCTTT. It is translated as CASSLAASGGAFF.

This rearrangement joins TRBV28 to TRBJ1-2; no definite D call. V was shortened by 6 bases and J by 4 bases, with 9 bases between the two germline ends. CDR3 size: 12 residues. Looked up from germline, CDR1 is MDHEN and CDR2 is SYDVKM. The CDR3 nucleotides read TGTGCCAGCAGCCCCCGCGTCTATGGCTACACCTTC. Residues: CASSPRVYGYTF.

CDR3 in amino acids: CASSFNRNTEAFF. In DNA form, the CDR3 reads TGTGCCAGCAGTTTTAACAGAAACACTGAAGCTTTCTTT. The chain combines TRBV28 with TRBJ1-1, with unresolved D. This CDR3 has 13 residues. From germline, CDR1 is MDHEN and CDR2 SYDVKM. V was shortened by 3 bases and J by 2 bases, with 7 bases between the two germline ends.

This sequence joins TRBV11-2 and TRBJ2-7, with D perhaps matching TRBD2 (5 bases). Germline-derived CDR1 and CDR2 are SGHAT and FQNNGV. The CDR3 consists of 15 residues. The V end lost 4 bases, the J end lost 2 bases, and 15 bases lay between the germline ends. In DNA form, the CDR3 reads TGTGCCAGCAGCTCCCTCCGGGAAACGACCTACGAGCAGTACTTC. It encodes CASSSLRETTYEQYF. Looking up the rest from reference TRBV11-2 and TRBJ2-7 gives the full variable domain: EAGVAQSPRYKIIEKRQSVAFWCNPISGHATLYWYQQILGQGPKLLIQFQNNGVVDDSQLPKDRFSAERLKGVDSTLKIQPAKLEDSAVYLCASSSLRETTYEQYFGPGTRLTVT.

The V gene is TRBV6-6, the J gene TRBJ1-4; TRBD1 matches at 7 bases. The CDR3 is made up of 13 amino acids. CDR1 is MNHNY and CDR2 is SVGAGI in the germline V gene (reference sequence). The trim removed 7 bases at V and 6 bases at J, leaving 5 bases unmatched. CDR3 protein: CASTPGQDEKLFF. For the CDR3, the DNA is TGTGCCAGCACCCCAGGACAGGATGAAAAACTGTTTTTT.

The CDR3 sequence is CASRTGTGKTGELFF. CDR3 in DNA: TGTGCCAGCAGAACCGGGACAGGGAAGACCGGGGAGCTGTTTTTT. V gene TRBV27 combines with J gene TRBJ2-2; TRBD1 agrees at 9 bases. CDR1 MNHEY and CDR2 SMNVEV come from the germline V gene (reference sequence). Trimming took 6 bases from V and 5 from J; bases not matched to a gene: 7. The CDR3 contains 15 residues.

The CDR3 DNA is TGTGCCAGCAGTTTATTCCCGGGACAGGGGTCAGACGAGCAGTACTTC. The encoded protein is CASSLFPGQGSDEQYF. The chain joins TRBV28 to TRBJ2-7, with 10 nucleotides matching TRBD1. Germline V gene sequence: CDR1 MDHEN, CDR2 SYDVKM. This CDR3 spans 16 amino acids. With 1 base clipped from V and 5 bases from J, the junction kept 8 bases outside the gene matches.

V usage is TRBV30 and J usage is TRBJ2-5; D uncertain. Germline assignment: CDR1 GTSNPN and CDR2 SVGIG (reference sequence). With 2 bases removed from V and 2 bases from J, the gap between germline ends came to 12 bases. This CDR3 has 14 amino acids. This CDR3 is CAWSSPVVQETQYF. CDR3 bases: TGTGCCTGGAGTAGCCCTGTCGTTCAAGAGACCCAGTACTTC.

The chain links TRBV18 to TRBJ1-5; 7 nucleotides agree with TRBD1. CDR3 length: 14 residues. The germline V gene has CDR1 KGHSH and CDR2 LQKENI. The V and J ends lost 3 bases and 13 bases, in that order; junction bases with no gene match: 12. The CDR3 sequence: CASSPAADRASQHF. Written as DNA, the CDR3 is TGTGCCAGCTCACCCGCCGCTGACAGGGCTTCTCAGCATTTT.

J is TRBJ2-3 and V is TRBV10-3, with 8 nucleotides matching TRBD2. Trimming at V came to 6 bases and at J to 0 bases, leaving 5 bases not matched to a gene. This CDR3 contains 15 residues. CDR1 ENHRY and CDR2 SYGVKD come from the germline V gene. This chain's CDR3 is CAIRLAGISTDTQYF. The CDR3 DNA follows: TGTGCCATCAGGTTAGCGGGAATAAGCACAGATACGCAGTATTTT.

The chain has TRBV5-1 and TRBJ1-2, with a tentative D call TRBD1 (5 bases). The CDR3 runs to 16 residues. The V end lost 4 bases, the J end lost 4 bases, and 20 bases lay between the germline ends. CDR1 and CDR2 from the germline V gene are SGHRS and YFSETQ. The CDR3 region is CASSGDDSGGFYGYTF. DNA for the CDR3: TGCGCCAGCAGCGGGGACGACAGCGGAGGGTTCTATGGCTACACCTTC.

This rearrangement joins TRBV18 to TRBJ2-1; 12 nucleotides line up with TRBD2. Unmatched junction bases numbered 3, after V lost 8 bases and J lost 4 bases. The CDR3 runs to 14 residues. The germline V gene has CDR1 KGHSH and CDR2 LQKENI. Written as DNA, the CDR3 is TGTGCCAGCGTGACTAGCGGGAGTTACAATGAGCAGTTCTTC. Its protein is CASVTSGSYNEQFF.

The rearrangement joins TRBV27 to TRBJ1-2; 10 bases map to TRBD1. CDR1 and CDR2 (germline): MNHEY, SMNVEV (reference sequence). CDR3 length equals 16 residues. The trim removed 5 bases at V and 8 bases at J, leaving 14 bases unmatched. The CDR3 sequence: CASSNYPGQGRNGYTF. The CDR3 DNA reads TGTGCCAGCAGTAACTACCCGGGACAGGGGCGAAACGGCTACACCTTC.

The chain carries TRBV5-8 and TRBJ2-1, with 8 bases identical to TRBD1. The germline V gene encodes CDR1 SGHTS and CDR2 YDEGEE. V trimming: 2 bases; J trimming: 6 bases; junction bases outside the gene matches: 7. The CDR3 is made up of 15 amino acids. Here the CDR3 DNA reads TGTGCCAGCAGCTTAGGGACAGGTGGGGGCAATGAGCAGTTCTTC. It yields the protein CASSLGTGGGNEQFF.

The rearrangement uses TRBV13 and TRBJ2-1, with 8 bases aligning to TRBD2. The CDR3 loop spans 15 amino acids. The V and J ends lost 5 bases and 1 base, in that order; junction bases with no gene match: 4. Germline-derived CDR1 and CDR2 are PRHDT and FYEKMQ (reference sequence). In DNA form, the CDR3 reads TGTGCCAGCAGCGCCGGGACTAGTTCCTACAATGAGCAGTTCTTC. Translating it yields CASSAGTSSYNEQFF.

The CDR3 here is CSVRRARGYEQYF. For the CDR3, the DNA is TGCAGCGTGCGGAGGGCGCGTGGGTACGAGCAGTACTTC. This chain joins TRBV29-1 and TRBJ2-7, with D possibly being TRBD2 (6 bases). The CDR3 contains 13 residues. The germline V gene has CDR1 SQVTM and CDR2 ANQGSEA. V gave up 6 bases and J gave up 4 bases, with 16 bases separating them.